One and the same sample provided the 5 T cell receptor beta chains below, sequenced in a study of regulatory T cells in long-lasting Graves disease. Time point reported: newly diagnosed GD, antithyroid drugs for less than 3 months. RNA extracted from PBMCs served as the sequencing template. Combining iRepertoire HTBI primers with Arm-PCR of CDR3 regions, the authors built TCR beta libraries. TCRdb independently ran MiXCR on the multiplex PCR reads; one entry per CDR3 protein. The sample records more than 450,000 distinct CDR3 sequences, about a sixth being singletons. This sample also belongs to another study, concerning T cells in Graves' hyperthyroidism and ophthalmopathy.

The source was peripheral blood mononuclear cells (PBMCs), collected at new diagnosis, from a patient treated with antithyroid drugs. The receptors derive from a man in his forties with Graves disease.

This clonotype was seen many times. CDR3 protein: CASSQDPGEQYF. CDR3 coding DNA: TGTGCCAGCAGCCAAGATCCTGGCGAGCAGTACTTC. The J gene is TRBJ2-7, the V gene TRBV3-1; D remains ambiguous. Germline V CDR1 and CDR2: LGHDT, YNNKEL (reference sequence). There are 12 residues in the CDR3. Trimming stripped 0 bases from V and 6 bases from J, with 6 bases between.

This clonotype was observed many times. This chain joins TRBV28 and TRBJ2-7; D is unclear. V was trimmed by 3 bases and J by 1 base, leaving 7 bases between them. CDR3 length equals 13 residues. The germline CDR1 and CDR2 sequences are MDHEN and SYDVKM. The CDR3 DNA sequence: TGTGCCAGCAGTTTGGCGATATCCTACGAGCAGTACTTC. Its protein product is CASSLAISYEQYF.

This clonotype was seen at least ten times. The rearrangement joins TRBV2 to TRBJ2-1, with TRBD1 matching over 8 bases. The germline V gene has CDR1 SNHLY and CDR2 FYNNEI. The CDR3 totals 13 residues. The ends lost 5 bases at V and 12 bases at J; junction bases unmatched: 9. CDR3 residues: CASSPMQQGVQFF. The CDR3 DNA follows: TGTGCCAGCAGTCCAATGCAACAGGGGGTGCAGTTCTTC.

CDR3 DNA: TGTGCCAGCAGTTGGGGGACAGGGGAGGATGGCTACACCTTC. Its translation: CASSWGTGEDGYTF. The chain has TRBV28 and TRBJ1-2; 10 bases align to TRBD1. The CDR3 totals 14 residues. CDR1 is MDHEN, CDR2 SYDVKM, per germline. J gave up 6 bases and V 4 bases, and 5 bases lay outside the gene matches.

This clonotype was seen a handful of times. The rearrangement links TRBV7-3 to TRBJ2-2; D is ambiguous. The CDR3 contains 16 residues. Germline CDR1 and CDR2: SGHTA and FQGTGA. V gave up 3 bases and J gave up 0 bases, with 11 bases separating them. The CDR3: CASSFGGHTNTGELFF. CDR3 nucleotides: TGTGCCAGCAGCTTTGGTGGGCATACGAACACCGGGGAGCTGTTTTTT.